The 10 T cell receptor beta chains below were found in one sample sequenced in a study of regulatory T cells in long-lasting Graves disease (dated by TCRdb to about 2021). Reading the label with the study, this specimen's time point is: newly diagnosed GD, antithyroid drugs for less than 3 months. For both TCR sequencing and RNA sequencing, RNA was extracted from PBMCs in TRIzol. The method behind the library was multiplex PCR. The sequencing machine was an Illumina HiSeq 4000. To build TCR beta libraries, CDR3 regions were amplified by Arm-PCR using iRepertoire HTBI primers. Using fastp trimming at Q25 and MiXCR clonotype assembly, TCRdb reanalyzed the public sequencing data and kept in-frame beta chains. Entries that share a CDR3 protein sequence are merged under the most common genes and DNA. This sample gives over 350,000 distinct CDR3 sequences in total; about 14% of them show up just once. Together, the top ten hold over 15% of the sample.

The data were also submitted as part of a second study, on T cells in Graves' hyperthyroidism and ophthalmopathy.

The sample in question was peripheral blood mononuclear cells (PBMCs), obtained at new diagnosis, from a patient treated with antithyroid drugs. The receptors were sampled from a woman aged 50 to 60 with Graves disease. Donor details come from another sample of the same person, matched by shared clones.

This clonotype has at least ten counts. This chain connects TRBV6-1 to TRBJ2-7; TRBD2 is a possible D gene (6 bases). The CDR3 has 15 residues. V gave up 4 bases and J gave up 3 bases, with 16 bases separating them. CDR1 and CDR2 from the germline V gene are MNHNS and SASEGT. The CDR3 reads CASSASPGLLYEQYF. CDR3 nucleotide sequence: TGTGCCAGCAGTGCCTCTCCGGGACTCCTCTACGAGCAGTACTTC.

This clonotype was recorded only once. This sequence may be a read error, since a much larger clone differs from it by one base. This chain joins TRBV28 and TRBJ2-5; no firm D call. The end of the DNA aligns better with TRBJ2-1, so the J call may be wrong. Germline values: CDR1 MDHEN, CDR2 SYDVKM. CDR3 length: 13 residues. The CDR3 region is CASNWASADEQFF. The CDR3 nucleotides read TGTGCCAGCAACTGGGCGTCCGCAGACGAGCAGTTCTTC.

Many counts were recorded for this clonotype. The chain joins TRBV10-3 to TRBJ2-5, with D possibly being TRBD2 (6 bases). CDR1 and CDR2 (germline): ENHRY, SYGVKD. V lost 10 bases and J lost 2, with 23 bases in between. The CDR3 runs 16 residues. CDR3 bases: TGTGCCACCAGGAGCGGGCCGAGGGATCCTCAAGAGACCCAGTACTTC. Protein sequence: CATRSGPRDPQETQYF.

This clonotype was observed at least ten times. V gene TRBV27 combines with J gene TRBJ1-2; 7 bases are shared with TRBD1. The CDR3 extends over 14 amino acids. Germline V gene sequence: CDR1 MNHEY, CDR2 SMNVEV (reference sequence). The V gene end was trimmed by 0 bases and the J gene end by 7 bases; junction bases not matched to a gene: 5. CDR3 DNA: TGTGCCAGCAGTTTATCAGGGGGCGAGGTTGGCTACACCTTC. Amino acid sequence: CASSLSGGEVGYTF.

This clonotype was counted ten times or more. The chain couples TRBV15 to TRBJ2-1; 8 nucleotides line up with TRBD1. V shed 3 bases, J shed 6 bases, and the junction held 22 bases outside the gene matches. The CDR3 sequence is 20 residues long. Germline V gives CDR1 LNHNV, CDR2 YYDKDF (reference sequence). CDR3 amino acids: CATSSHLWEARQGPGNEQFF. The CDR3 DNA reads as TGTGCCACCAGCAGCCACCTCTGGGAGGCTAGACAGGGGCCTGGCAATGAGCAGTTCTTC.

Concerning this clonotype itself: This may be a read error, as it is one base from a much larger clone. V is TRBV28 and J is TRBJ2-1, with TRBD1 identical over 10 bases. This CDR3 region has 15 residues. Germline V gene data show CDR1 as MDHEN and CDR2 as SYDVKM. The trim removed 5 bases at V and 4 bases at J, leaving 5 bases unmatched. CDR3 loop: CASSGDRGGYNEQFF. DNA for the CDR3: TGTGCCAGCAGTGGGGACAGGGGTGGGTACAATGAGCAGTTCTTC. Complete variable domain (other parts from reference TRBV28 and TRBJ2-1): DVKVTQSSRYLVKRTGEKVFLECVQDMDHENMFWYRQDPGLGLRLIYFSYDVKMKEKGDIPEGYSVSREKKERFSLILESASTNQTSMYLCASSGDRGGYNEQFFGPGTRLTVL.

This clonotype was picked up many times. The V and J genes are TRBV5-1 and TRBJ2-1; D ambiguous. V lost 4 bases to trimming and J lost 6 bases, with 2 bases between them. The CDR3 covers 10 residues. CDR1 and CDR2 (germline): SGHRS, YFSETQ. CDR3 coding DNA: TGCGCCAGCAGCGGCAATGAGCAGTTCTTC. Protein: CASSGNEQFF. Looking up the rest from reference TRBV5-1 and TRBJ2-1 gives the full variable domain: KAGVTQTPRYLIKTRGQQVTLSCSPISGHRSVSWYQQTPGQGLQFLFEYFSETQRNKGNFPGRFSGRQFSNSRSEMNVSTLELGDSALYLCASSGNEQFFGPGTRLTVL.

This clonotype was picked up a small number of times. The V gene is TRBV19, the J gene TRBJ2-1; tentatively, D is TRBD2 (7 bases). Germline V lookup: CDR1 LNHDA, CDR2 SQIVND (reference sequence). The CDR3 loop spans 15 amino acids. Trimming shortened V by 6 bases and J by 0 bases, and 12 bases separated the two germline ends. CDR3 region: CASRRGGSSYNEQFF. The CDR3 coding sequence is TGTGCCAGTAGAAGGGGGGGTAGCTCCTACAATGAGCAGTTCTTC. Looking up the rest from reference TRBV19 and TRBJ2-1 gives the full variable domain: DGGITQSPKYLFRKEGQNVTLSCEQNLNHDAMYWYRQDPGQGLRLIYYSQIVNDFQKGDIAEGYSVSREKKESFPLTVTSAQKNPTAFYLCASRRGGSSYNEQFFGPGTRLTVL.

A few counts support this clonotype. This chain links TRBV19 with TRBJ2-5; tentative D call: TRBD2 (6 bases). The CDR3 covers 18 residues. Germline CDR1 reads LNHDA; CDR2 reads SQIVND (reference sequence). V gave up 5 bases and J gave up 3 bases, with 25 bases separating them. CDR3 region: CASSSKPSSWGEEETQYF. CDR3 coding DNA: TGTGCCAGTAGTTCCAAACCGAGCTCCTGGGGGGAAGAAGAGACCCAGTACTTC. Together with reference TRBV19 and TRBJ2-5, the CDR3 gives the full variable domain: DGGITQSPKYLFRKEGQNVTLSCEQNLNHDAMYWYRQDPGQGLRLIYYSQIVNDFQKGDIAEGYSVSREKKESFPLTVTSAQKNPTAFYLCASSSKPSSWGEEETQYFGPGTRLLVL.

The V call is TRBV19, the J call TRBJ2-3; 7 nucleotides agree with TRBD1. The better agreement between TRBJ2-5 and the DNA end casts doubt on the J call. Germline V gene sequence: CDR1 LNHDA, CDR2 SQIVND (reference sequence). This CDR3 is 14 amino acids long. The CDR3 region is CASSPQGQVETQYF. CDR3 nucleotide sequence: TGTGCCAGTAGTCCACAGGGGCAGGTAGAGACCCAGTACTTC.